This TCR beta chain was sequenced in a study of T cell responses to AZD1222 COVID-19 vaccine. Turning to the study itself: Second-dose intervals of approximately 4 or approximately 12 weeks were pooled.

Libraries were prepared by immunoSEQ multiplex PCR; TCRdb keeps only in-frame clonotypes and omits some of them. The sample shows around 100,000 clones, 88% of them seen only once. With respect to this clone: No antigen is known for it.

Between the trimmed V and J ends, which lost 5 bases and 6 bases, there was a span of 16 bases. CDR1 and CDR2 from the germline V gene are SGHAT and FQNNGV. The CDR3 contains 15 residues. Overall study findings and caveats: White British donors predominated, females outnumbered males, and clonal diversity was possibly underestimated. Among spike-specific TCRs, nearly half reportedly target unmutated variant regions.

The receptor's source is an adult in good health. The sample was peripheral blood, taken on day 0 of AZD1222 vaccination. The J gene is TRBJ1-4, the V gene TRBV11-2, with no clear D. Here the CDR3 reads CASSPQREIYEKLFF. The CDR3, as DNA: TGTGCCAGCAGCCCGCAACGGGAGATTTATGAAAAACTGTTTTTT.